The source of this TCR beta chain is a study of beta chain features in type 1 diabetes (dated by TCRdb to about 2018). With regard to the full study: No differences in mean age, gender distribution, total cell number or subset yield were found between patients and healthy donors. A total of 85 million to 140 million sorted cells were examined across all samples, and a strong correlation was observed between cell number per subset and RNA yield. The study compared TCRB repertoires of sorted circulating CD4+ T cell subsets between recently diagnosed type 1 diabetes patients and matched healthy donors. Naive and central memory subsets were obtained from all 30 or so donors, but regulatory and stem cell-like memory subsets were isolated from only 8 patients and roughly eight healthy donors. Findings and caveats that apply to the study as a whole: Naive, central memory and regulatory TCRB repertoires appeared to be more similar among patients than among healthy donors. Because cDNA was sequenced instead of genomic DNA, activated cells with high expression could be over-represented, although the groups did not differ in activation or CD3 levels. HLA sub-analyses involved small numbers of individuals, so any influence of HLA type on TCRB rearrangement remained unresolved. Shorter templates might be favored by PCR, yet because patient and control samples were amplified and corrected together, any such skew would affect both groups equally. In all four CD4+ subsets, TCRB CDR3 length was moderately but significantly shorter in type 1 diabetes patients. Patients with type 1 diabetes made fewer insertions and deleted more nucleotides at VDJ recombination sites, implying thymic rearrangement abnormalities.

The CDR3, cysteine through phenylalanine, is 18 amino acids long. Only the CDR3 DNA stays, 54 bases, in frame from base 1. Trimming leaves V shorter by 5 bases and J shorter by 7 bases, with the junction holding 13 bases beyond the gene matches. The germline V gene (reference sequence) provides CDR1 LNHDA and CDR2 SQIVND. The High Capacity cDNA Reverse Transcription Kit was used to reverse transcribe all of the isolated RNA, meaning that expressed TCRB transcripts were what got sequenced. Deep immunoSEQ sequencing was performed on naive, central memory and regulatory T cell samples, with an average of around 3.5 million total reads per sample. After sorted cells were lysed in RLT buffer, RNA was extracted with DNase-treated RNeasy Micro or Mini kits, with the choice depending on cell number. Each cell subset was processed on its own to prevent cross-contamination, while patient and healthy donor samples were processed together. TCRB sequences were amplified from cDNA with the immunoSEQ multiplex PCR, producing 87-bp fragments spanning the CDR3 region. The amplicons were sequenced using the Illumina HiSeq platform. In the original analysis: PCR bias was computationally corrected using synthetic template baselines, reads within Hamming distance 2 were collapsed, and singletons that could not be merged were discarded. Reads were aligned against IMGT to assign V, D and J genes, CDR3 length and insertions or deletions at six rearrangement sites. Within each subset, clonotype counts were normalized to the number of sorted cells before true diversity and Gini coefficients were calculated with the tcR R package. Repertoire sharing was quantified using the overlap coefficient calculated on TCRB nucleotide sequences. Out-of-frame TCRB sequences from naive cells were analyzed as a proxy for the pre-selection repertoire. Sourced from immuneACCESS, this table was stored by TCRdb with only in-frame sequences that have V and J called. A share of the clones is absent; for the studies checked, an unresolved V gene accounts for under half, and the remainder has no known explanation. That table supplies the V and J calls and clone size; D and trimming were determined from the DNA. Present in this sample are over 350,000 clones, roughly 16% of which were seen just once. Approximately 0.02% of the sample is taken by the ten largest.

Of note for this clone: The clone's antigen remains unknown. The record has no base qualities; no much larger clone is one base away.

Each donor gave one peripheral blood draw, approximately 120 mL on average, collected into heparinised tubes. A BD FACSAria II and a panel including CD45RO, CCR7, CD25, CD127, CD95 and CD27 were used to sort naive, central memory, regulatory and stem cell-like memory CD4+ T cells. Purity was above 98% for every sorted population. PBMCs were isolated right away by Lymphoprep density gradient centrifugation and were stained directly, without culture. So that batch effects would be minimized, each experiment stained and sorted samples in pairs, pairing one healthy donor with one patient. The source of this sequence is a woman aged 18 to 35 in good health. The receptor chain draws on TRBV19 and TRBJ2-2; TRBD2 aligns with 13 central bases. Material for sequencing was naive CD4+ T cells from blood. What this sample's cell subset or site label stands for: true naive CD4+ T cells. The encoded CDR3 is CASSLPPGLAGTDGELFF. The DNA sequence reads TGTGCCAGTAGTCTTCCTCCGGGACTAGCGGGGACCGACGGGGAGCTGTTTTTT.